The present TCR beta chain was sequenced within a study of T cell responses to AZD1222 COVID-19 vaccine. Study-wide points: Unmutated variant regions reportedly attract nearly half of all spike-specific TCRs.

The CDR3 spans 10 residues. V lost 8 bases and J lost 4, with 3 bases in between. Germline CDR1 is MNHEY and CDR2 is SVGAGI. In the case of this clone: Its matching antigen is unknown.

Produced via immunoSEQ multiplex PCR; TCRdb's table is partial and in-frame only. This table holds about 170,000 clones, around nine tenths found once. The chain combines TRBV6-5 with TRBJ1-3; D not resolved. The sequencing here drew on peripheral blood, taken on day 0 of AZD1222 vaccination. The sequence came from an adult in good health. For the CDR3, the DNA is TGTGCCAGCTCCGGAAACACCATATATTTT. It translates to CASSGNTIYF.